This T cell receptor (beta chain) comes out of a study of CD8+ T cells in alopecia areata (dated by TCRdb to 2017 to 2018). Broadly, across the study: Female C3H/HeJ recipients, roughly 6-11 weeks old, were grafted with skin from C3H/HeJ donors with spontaneous alopecia (about 6-12 months old). High-throughput TCRbeta sequencing was used to examine T cell clonal expansion in alopecia areata in both the C3H/HeJ mouse model and human patients. Scalp tissue and sorted CD4+ and CD8+ peripheral blood T cells from patchy and totalis/universalis alopecia areata patients and from healthy controls were covered by human TCRbeta sequencing. Scalp clonality was compared across normal scalp (n=4), patchy alopecia areata scalp (n=8), and alopecia totalis/universalis scalp (n=8). The RNA source kit depended on sample type: the PAXgene miRNA kit for fixed scalp, the miRNeasy kit for PBMCs, and the RNeasy kit for mouse skin. TCRbeta CDR3 regions were amplified by immunoSEQ multiplex PCR with 35 Vbeta forward and 13 Jbeta reverse primers.

V and J are truncated by 0 bases and 3 bases respectively, leaving an intervening sequence of 9 bases. Spanning cysteine to phenylalanine, the CDR3 consists of 14 amino acids. Part of the CDR3 DNA is given, 30 bases translated from base 1. The CDR1 and CDR2 encoded by the germline V gene (reference sequence) are NSQYPW and LRSPGD. Libraries came from the immunoSEQ multiplex PCR assay. To provide template for TCR sequencing, every sample had RNA extracted and reverse transcribed into cDNA. First-strand cDNA was synthesized with SuperScript III using a 2:1 mix of oligo-dT and random hexamers. A synthetic immune receptor repertoire was used to gauge amplification bias, and whatever bias remained was removed computationally. Sequencing of the libraries was done on Illumina HiSeq using 60 bp reads that spanned the CDR3 and were read from J toward V. For the original study's pipeline: After raw reads were preprocessed to remove errors, the CDR3 was defined following IMGT conventions as running from the conserved cysteine to phenylalanine. To get clonality, Shannon entropy was normalized by log2 of the number of productive unique TCRs and the result was subtracted from 1. Whether each scalp clone was CD4 or CD8 was inferred by checking scalp TCRbeta sequences against the CD4 and CD8 repertoires from sorted blood. The table comes from immuneACCESS by way of TCRdb, which keeps in-frame sequences with V and J called. Part of the clones is missing from these tables; in studies checked, under half for an unresolved V gene and the rest for unknown reasons. V and J calls and clone size are copied from that table; D and trimming were computed from the DNA. This sample has approximately 300,000 clones in the table, none counted a single time. The biggest ten clones account for about 1.2% of the sample.

Cells from mouse cutaneous lymph nodes were pooled, stained for CD4, CD8alpha, NKG2D, NKG2ACE and other markers, and then sorted on a BD Influx. As for this clone: Its specific antigen is unknown. Mouse gene names and germline sequences are the ones reported for this receptor. The DNA ends 4 residues before the CDR3 does, and the rest of the CDR3 is filled in from the germline J gene. The sample has other DNA sequences that encode this CDR3 too.

Study-wide conclusions, independent of this receptor: Higher clonality and more expanded CD8+ clones were observed in lesional scalp than in normal scalp, particularly in alopecia totalis/universalis, a finding suggestive of antigenic drive. Resident alphabeta T cells in normal human skin are also sequenced, complicating scalp TCR repertoire analysis, unlike mouse skin dominated by gammadelta T cells. TCR sequences shared between patients were less clear than in mice, possibly partly because of HLA diversity in the patient population.

Here the chain combines TRBV1 and TRBJ2-7; possibly the D gene is TRBD1, per 6 matching bases. The sample comprised CD4+ T cells sorted from a lymph node. The sequence came from a C3H/HeJ mouse with alopecia areata. The MHC haplotype found in this strain is H2-k. The DNA read from the CDR3 is TGCACCTGCAGTGCAGACGCCAGGGGCTAT. This yields the protein CTCSADARGY. From start to end, the CDR3 is CTCSADARGYEQYF. Supplemented by the reference TRBV1 and TRBJ2-7 proteins around the CDR3, the complete variable domain is VTLLEQNPRWRLVPRGQAVNLRCILKNSQYPWMSWYQQDLQKQLQWLFTLRSPGDKEVKSLPGADYLATRVTDTELRLQVANMSQGRTLYCTCSADARGYEQYFGPGTRLTVL.